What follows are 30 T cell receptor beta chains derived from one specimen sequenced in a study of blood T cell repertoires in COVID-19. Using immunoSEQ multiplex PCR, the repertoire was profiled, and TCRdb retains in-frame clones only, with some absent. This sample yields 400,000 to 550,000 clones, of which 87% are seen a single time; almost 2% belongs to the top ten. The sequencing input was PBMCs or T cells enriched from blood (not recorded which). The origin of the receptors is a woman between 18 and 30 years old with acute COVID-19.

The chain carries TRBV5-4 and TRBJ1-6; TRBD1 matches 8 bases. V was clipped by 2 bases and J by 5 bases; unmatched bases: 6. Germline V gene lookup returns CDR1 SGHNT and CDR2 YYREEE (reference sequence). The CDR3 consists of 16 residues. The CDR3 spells CASSFQTGQDNSPLHF. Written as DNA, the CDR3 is TGTGCCAGCAGCTTCCAAACGGGACAGGATAATTCACCCCTCCACTTT.

The CDR3 is CASSSTSGVQETQYF. For the CDR3, the DNA is TGTGCCAGCTCATCGACTAGCGGGGTCCAAGAGACCCAGTACTTC. The chain uses TRBV18 and TRBJ2-5; 11 positions agree with TRBD2. Per the germline V gene, CDR1 is KGHSH and CDR2 is LQKENI. Trimming cost V 5 bases and J 1 base; bases outside gene matches: 3. The CDR3 runs 15 residues. The whole variable domain, remainder taken from reference TRBV18 and TRBJ2-5, is NAGVMQNPRHLVRRRGQEARLRCSPMKGHSHVYWYRQLPEEGLKFMVYLQKENIIDESGMPKERFSAEFPKEGPSILRIQQVVRGDSAAYFCASSSTSGVQETQYFGPGTRLLVL.

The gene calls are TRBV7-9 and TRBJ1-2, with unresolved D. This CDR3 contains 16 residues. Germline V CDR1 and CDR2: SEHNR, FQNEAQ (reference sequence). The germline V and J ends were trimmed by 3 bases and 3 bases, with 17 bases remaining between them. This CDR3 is CASSFPLTVLDYGYTF. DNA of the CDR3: TGTGCCAGCAGCTTTCCCCTCACAGTACTAGACTATGGCTACACCTTC.

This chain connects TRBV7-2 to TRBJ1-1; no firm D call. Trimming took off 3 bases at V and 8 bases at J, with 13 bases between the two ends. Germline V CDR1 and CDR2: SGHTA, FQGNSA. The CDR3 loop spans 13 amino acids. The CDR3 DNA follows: TGTGCCAGCAGCTTCGAGGCAGAAAGGGAAGCTTTCTTT. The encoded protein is CASSFEAEREAFF.

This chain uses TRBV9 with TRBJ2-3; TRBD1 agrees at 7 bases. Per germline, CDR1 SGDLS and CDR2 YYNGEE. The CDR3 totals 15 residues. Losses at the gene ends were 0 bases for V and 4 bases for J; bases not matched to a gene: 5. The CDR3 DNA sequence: TGTGCCAGCAGCGTAGAGGGGGCGCGGGCAGATACGCAGTATTTT. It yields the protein CASSVEGARADTQYF.

The CDR3 region has the DNA TGTGCCAGTAGTACCCGGACAGGGGGGTATGGCTACACCTTC. It is translated as CASSTRTGGYGYTF. The rearrangement joins TRBV19 to TRBJ1-2, with TRBD1 matching 10 bases. The CDR3 loop spans 14 amino acids. V gave up 4 bases and J gave up 5 bases; unmatched junction bases: 4. CDR1 is LNHDA and CDR2 is SQIVND in the germline V gene (reference sequence).

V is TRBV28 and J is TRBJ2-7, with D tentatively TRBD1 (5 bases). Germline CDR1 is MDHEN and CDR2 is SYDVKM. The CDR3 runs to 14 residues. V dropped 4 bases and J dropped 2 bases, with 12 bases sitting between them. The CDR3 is CASSYRSGPYEQYF. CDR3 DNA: TGTGCCAGCAGTTATCGGTCAGGGCCCTACGAGCAGTACTTC.

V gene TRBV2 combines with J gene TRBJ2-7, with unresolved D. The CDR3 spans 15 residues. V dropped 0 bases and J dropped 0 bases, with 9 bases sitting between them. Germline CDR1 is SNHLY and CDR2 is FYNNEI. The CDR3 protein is CASSEAFGSSYEQYF. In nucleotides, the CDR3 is TGTGCCAGCAGTGAAGCGTTCGGGTCCTCCTACGAGCAGTACTTC.

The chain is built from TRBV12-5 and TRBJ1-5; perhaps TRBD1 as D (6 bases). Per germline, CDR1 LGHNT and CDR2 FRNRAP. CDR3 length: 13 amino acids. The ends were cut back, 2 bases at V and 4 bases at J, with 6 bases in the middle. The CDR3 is CASGLTGNQPQHF. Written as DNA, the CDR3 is TGTGCTAGTGGTTTGACAGGGAATCAGCCCCAGCATTTT.

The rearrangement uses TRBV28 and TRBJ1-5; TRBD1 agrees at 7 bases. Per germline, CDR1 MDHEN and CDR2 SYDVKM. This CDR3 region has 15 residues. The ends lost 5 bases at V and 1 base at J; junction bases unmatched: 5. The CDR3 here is CASSPGTESNQPQHF. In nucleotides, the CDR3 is TGTGCCAGCAGTCCCGGGACAGAGAGCAATCAGCCCCAGCATTTT.

For the CDR3, the DNA is TGTGCCAGCAGCTTACCCAGTACAGGGAGAGGCGAGCAGTACTTC. Residues: CASSLPSTGRGEQYF. The chain links TRBV6-5 to TRBJ2-7, with D perhaps matching TRBD1 (6 bases). Trimming pared 6 bases from V and 6 bases from J, leaving 21 bases between. This CDR3 spans 15 amino acids. Germline CDR1 and CDR2: MNHEY and SVGAGI.

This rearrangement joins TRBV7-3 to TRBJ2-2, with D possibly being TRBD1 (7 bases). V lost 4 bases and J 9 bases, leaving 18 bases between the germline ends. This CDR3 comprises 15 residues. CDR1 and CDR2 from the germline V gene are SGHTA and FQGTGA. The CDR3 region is CASSSAQGGPWELFF. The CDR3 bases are TGTGCCAGCAGCTCGGCTCAGGGGGGACCTTGGGAGCTGTTTTTT.

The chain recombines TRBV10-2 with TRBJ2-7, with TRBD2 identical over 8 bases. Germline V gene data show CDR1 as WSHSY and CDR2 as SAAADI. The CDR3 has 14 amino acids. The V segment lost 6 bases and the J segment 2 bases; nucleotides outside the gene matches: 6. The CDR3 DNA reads TGCGCCAGCAGAGCGGGACTAGGGGCCTACGAGCAGTACTTC. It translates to CASRAGLGAYEQYF.

The CDR3 loop is CASSEGGSRNTIYF. Here the CDR3 DNA reads TGTGCCAGCAGTGAAGGGGGCAGTAGAAACACCATATATTTT. This chain uses TRBV25-1 with TRBJ1-3, with D possibly TRBD1 on 6 matching bases. V dropped 2 bases and J dropped 5 bases, with 10 bases sitting between them. Germline V CDR1 and CDR2: MGHDK, SYGVNS. The CDR3 has 14 residues. Based on the CDR3 plus reference TRBV25-1 and TRBJ1-3, the full variable domain is EADIYQTPRYLVIGTGKKITLECSQTMGHDKMYWYQQDPGMELHLIHYSYGVNSTEKGDLSSESTVSRIRTEHFPLTLESARPSHTSQYLCASSEGGSRNTIYFGEGSWLTVV.

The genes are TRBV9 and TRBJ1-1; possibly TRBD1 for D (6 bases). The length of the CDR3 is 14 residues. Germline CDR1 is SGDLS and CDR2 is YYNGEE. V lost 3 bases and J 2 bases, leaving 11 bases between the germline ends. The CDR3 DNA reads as TGTGCCAGCAGCGCGGGACAAAAAAACACTGAAGCTTTCTTT. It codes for CASSAGQKNTEAFF.

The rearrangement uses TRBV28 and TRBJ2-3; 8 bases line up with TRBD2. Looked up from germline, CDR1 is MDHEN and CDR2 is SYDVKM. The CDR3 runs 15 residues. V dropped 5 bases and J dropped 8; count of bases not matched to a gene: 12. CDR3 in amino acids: CASSPHGGAGGTQYF. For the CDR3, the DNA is TGTGCCAGCAGTCCCCACGGGGGGGCAGGAGGTACGCAGTATTTT.

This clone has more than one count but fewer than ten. In DNA form, the CDR3 reads TGTGCCAGCAGTGAAGGGACAGGCATTAGCAATCAGCCCCAGCATTTT. Residues: CASSEGTGISNQPQHF. The rearrangement uses TRBV2 and TRBJ1-5, with TRBD1 identical over 7 bases. CDR1 is SNHLY and CDR2 is FYNNEI in the germline V gene. V was pared by 1 base and J by 0 bases, with 3 bases of the junction left unmatched. This CDR3 is 16 amino acids long. The complete variable domain, with remaining parts taken from reference TRBV2 and TRBJ1-5, reads EPEVTQTPSHQVTQMGQEVILRCVPISNHLYFYWYRQILGQKVEFLVSFYNNEISEKSEIFDDQFSVERPDGSNFTLKIRSTKLEDSAMYFCASSEGTGISNQPQHFGDGTRLSIL.

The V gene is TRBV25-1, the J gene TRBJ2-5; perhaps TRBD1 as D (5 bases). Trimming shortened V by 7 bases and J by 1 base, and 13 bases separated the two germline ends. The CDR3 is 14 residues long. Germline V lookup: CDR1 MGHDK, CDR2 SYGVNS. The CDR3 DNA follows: TGTGCCAGCAAAGGGGCCACAAGCCAAGAGACCCAGTACTTC. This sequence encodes CASKGATSQETQYF.

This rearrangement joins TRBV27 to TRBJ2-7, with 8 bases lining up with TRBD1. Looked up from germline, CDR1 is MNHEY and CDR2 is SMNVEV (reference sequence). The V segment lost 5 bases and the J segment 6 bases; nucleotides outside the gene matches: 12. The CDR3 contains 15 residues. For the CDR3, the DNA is TGTGCCAGCAGTCCAAGGACAGGGCTTTTTGGCGAGCAGTACTTC. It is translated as CASSPRTGLFGEQYF.

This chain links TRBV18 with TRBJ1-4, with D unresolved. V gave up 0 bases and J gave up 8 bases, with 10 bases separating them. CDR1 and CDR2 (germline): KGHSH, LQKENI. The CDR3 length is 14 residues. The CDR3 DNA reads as TGTGCCAGCTCACCACCGGCGGAGCAGGAAAAACTGTTTTTT. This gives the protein CASSPPAEQEKLFF.

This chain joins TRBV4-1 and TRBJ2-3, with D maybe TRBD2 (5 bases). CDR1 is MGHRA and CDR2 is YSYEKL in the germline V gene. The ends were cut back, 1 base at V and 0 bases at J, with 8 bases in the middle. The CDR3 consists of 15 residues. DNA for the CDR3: TGCGCCAGCAGCCAAGTGCCGGGGAGCACAGATACGCAGTATTTT. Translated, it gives CASSQVPGSTDTQYF.

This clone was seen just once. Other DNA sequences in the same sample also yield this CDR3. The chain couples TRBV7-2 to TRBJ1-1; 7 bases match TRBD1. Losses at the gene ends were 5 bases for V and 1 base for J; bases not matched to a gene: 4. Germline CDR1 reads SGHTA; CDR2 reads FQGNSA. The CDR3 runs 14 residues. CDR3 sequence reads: CASSPRTGNTEAFF. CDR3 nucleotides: TGTGCCAGCAGCCCCAGGACAGGGAACACTGAAGCTTTCTTT.

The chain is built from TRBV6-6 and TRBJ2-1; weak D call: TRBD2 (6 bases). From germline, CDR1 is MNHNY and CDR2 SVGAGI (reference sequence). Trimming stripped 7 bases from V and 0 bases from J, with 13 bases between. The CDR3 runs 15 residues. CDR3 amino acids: CASNKPGVSYNEQFF. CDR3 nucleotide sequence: TGTGCCAGCAATAAACCGGGAGTCTCCTACAATGAGCAGTTCTTC.

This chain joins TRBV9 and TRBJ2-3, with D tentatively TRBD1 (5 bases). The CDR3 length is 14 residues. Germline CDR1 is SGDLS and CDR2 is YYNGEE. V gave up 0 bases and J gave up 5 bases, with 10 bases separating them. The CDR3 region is CASSVEGWGDTQYF. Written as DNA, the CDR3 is TGTGCCAGCAGCGTAGAGGGGTGGGGAGATACGCAGTATTTT.

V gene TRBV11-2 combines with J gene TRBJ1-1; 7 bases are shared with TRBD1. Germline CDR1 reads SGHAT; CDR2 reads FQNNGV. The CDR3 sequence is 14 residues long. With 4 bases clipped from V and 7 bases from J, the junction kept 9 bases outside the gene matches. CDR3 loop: CASSSQGMKGEAFF. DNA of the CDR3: TGTGCCAGCAGCTCACAGGGGATGAAGGGTGAAGCTTTCTTT.

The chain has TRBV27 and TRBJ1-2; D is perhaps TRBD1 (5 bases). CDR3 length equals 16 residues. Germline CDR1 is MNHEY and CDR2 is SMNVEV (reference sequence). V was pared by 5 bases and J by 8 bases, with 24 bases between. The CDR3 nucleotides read TGTGCCAGCAGTCCCGAAAGGGACTTGTACACGAGGGGCTACACCTTC. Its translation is CASSPERDLYTRGYTF.

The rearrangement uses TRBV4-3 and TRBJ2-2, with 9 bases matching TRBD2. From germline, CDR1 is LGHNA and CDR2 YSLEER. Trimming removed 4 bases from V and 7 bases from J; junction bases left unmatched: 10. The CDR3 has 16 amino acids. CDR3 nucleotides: TGCGCCAGCAGCCCGAGGGCCGGGACTAGCCTCGGGGAGCTGTTTTTT. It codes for CASSPRAGTSLGELFF.

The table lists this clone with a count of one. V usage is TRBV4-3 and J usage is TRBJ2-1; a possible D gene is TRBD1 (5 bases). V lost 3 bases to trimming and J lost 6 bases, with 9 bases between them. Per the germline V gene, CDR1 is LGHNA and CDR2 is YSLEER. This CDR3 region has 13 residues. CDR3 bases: TGCGCCAGCAGCCACTCAGGGTCCAATGAGCAGTTCTTC. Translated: CASSHSGSNEQFF.

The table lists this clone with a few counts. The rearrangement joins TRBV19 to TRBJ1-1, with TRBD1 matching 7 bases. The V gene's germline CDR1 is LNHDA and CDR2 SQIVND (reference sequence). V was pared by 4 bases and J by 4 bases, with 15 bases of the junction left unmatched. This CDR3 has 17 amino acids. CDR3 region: CASSTRQGWSSGTEAFF. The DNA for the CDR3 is TGTGCCAGTAGTACCAGACAGGGTTGGTCCTCTGGCACTGAAGCTTTCTTT.

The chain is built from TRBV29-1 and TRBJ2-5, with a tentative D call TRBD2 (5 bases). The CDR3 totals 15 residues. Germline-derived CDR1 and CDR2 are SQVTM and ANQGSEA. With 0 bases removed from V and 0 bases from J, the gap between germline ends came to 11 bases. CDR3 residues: CSVEDRLANQETQYF. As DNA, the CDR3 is TGCAGCGTTGAAGATAGGCTAGCCAACCAAGAGACCCAGTACTTC.